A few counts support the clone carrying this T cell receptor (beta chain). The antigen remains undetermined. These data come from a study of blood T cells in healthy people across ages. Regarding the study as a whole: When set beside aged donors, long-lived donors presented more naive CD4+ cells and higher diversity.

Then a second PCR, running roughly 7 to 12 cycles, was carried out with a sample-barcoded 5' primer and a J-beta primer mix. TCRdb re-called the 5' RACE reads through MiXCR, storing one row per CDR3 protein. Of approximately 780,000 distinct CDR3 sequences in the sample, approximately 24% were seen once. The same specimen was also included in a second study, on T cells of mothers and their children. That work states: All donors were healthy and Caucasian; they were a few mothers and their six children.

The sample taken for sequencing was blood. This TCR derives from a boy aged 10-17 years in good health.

CDR3 nucleotides: TGTGCCAGCACCCTAACCTTTGGCGGGGGGGCCCGTGAGACCCAGTACTTC. Translation gives CASTLTFGGGARETQYF. The V and J genes are TRBV11-2 and TRBJ2-5; 9 nucleotides match TRBD2. Per the germline V gene, CDR1 is SGHAT and CDR2 is FQNNGV. The CDR3 contains 17 residues. V lost 7 bases to trimming and J lost 5 bases; unmatched junction nucleotides: 17.